Included here is one T cell receptor beta chain sequence, with context. TCRdb analysed the multiplex PCR reads with MiXCR anew, one entry per CDR3 protein. The sample has 150,000 to 200,000 distinct CDR3 sequences; approximately 33% are singletons. V was clipped by 6 bases and J by 6 bases, with 12 bases between them. The CDR3 contains 13 residues. Germline assignment: CDR1 MNHEY and CDR2 SVGEGT. The data originate from a study of breast tumors, draining lymph nodes, adjacent tissues. The lymph nodes were axillary draining lymph nodes from breast cancer patients. The gene calls are TRBV6-2 or TRBV6-3 and TRBJ2-1; no clear D gene. This TCR was recovered from a female donor with breast cancer. Some clones in this sample may be carry-over from other donors' samples. The material sequenced was axillary lymph node tissue. The CDR3 sequence: CASSVDPVNEQFF. The DNA for the CDR3 is TGTGCCAGCAGCGTAGACCCCGTCAATGAGCAGTTCTTC.